The sequence of this TCR beta chain was determined in a study of a mutant IDH1 vaccine in newly diagnosed glioma. Only in-frame clones appear in the TCRdb table, and some are missing; sequencing was by immunoSEQ multiplex PCR. The repertoire holds roughly 48,000 clones, more than 85% seen once, with 2.4% in the top ten. In the case of this clone: Its antigen is currently unknown.

This sample's time point: week 11, during vaccination. The content of each vaccine dose was 300 ug of mutant IDH1 20-mer peptide, and topical imiquimod accompanied it. This CDR3 is 13 amino acids long. Trimming cost V 6 bases and J 5 bases; bases outside gene matches: 4. Germline V CDR1 and CDR2: SGHTA, FQGNSA. This sample comprised PBMCs, obtained from a glioma patient whose treatment included an IDH1 peptide vaccine. This TCR derives from a man aged 50 to 59 with glioma. J is TRBJ2-3 and V is TRBV7-2; 8 positions match TRBD2. The CDR3 loop is CASRGGGQDTQYF. The DNA of the CDR3 is TGTGCCAGCAGAGGCGGGGGGCAAGATACGCAGTATTTT. Using reference TRBV7-2 and TRBJ2-3 for the parts outside the CDR3, the full variable domain is GAGVSQSPSNKVTEKGKDVELRCDPISGHTALYWYRQSLGQGLEFLIYFQGNSAPDKSGLPSDRFSAERTGGSVSTLTIQRTQQEDSAVYLCASRGGGQDTQYFGPGTRLTVL.